These T cell receptor beta chains were read from a single sample in a study of blood T cell repertoires in COVID-19. Method: immunoSEQ multiplex PCR; TCRdb's copy keeps in-frame clones and lacks some. The sample lists nearly 25,000 clones, approximately 80% seen once, with about 6% in the top ten. The sample was peripheral blood. The receptors shown here come from a man between 65 and 80 years old with acute or convalescent COVID-19. The conserved cysteine and the conserved F or W are not part of the CDR3 here. Each record gives: V gene, D gene, CDR3 protein. D genes are given only for firm matches.

TRBV18	NA	ASSTTRNEKLF
TRBV2	TRBD2	ASGTSGTGELF
TRBV5-5	NA	ASSPDSRSNQPQH
TRBV6-5	NA	ASSYGGTRSETQY
TRBV18	TRBD2	ASSPSSGNWEQF
TRBV6-2/TRBV6-3	TRBD1	ASSPGTVMDEQF
TRBV4-1	TRBD1	ASSQGLPGQGASGELF
TRBV6-1	NA	ASSDRNRELVAGELF
TRBV6-5	NA	ASSLTGNKGNTIY
TRBV19	NA	ASTVGMGRDSNQPQH
TRBV6-6	TRBD1	ASRTSTGGLGDTQY
TRBV19	TRBD2	ASSVASGSTDTQY
TRBV15	NA	ATSRVHGPRAVPHEKLF
TRBV12-5	TRBD1	ASGLVLGQGPFSSYEQY
TRBV29-1	NA	SVEVDSPNTEAF
TRBV24-1	TRBD1	ATSDPTGVGNQPQH
TRBV10-3	TRBD2	AVEAGDRDTQY
TRBV6-2/TRBV6-3	NA	ASSYSPGRAYNSPLH
TRBV5-8	TRBD1	ASSLGDRHNQPQH
TRBV11-2	TRBD2	ASSVQLAGSYNEQF
TRBV19	TRBD1	ASSPTGVHNEQF
TRBV10-1	NA	ASSEGRPGNTIY
TRBV27	TRBD1	ASSFPRTGNTGELF
TRBV18	TRBD1	ASSPQRGQTEAF
TRBV5-1	NA	ASSLNLRGLNGYT
TRBV11-1	TRBD1	ASSLTDRNNSPLH
TRBV9	TRBD1	ASSVTGERPEQY
TRBV19	TRBD2	ATRLAEAVDTQY
TRBV2	NA	ASSEATFESTGLF
TRBV6-5	TRBD1	ATNTGGRNQPQH
TRBV3-1/TRBV3-2	TRBD2	ASSRGLAGGNEQF
TRBV7-2	TRBD1	ASSLPAGGEQY
TRBV30	NA	AWSTTTVNTEAF
TRBV7-2	TRBD1	ASSPGGDRVFYNEQF
TRBV30	TRBD1	AWRGSAGTGERLSYT
TRBV5-1	NA	ASSAGGDGGYT
TRBV5-5	TRBD1	ASSQDRGAHREQY
TRBV6-5	NA	AGPDLSYEQY
TRBV7-9	TRBD1	ASSPTGGISYEQY
TRBV4-2	TRBD1	ASSQVPPTGSSYGYT
TRBV30	TRBD1	AWNSGQIQY
TRBV15	TRBD1	ATSRRPGQGVDEQF
TRBV5-4	NA	ASRLAGQQETQY
TRBV3-1/TRBV3-2	NA	ASSRSSGVTEAF
TRBV13	TRBD1	ASSISGTGGSPLH
TRBV10-2	NA	ASGGGQDTEAF
TRBV6-4	TRBD2	ASSDSAGGPDTQY
TRBV2	TRBD1	ASSEDRREY
TRBV19	NA	ASSILGGTQY
TRBV6-2/TRBV6-3	TRBD1	ASSYLPGQGNTGELF
TRBV11-2	NA	ASSQSFHLAGNTIY
TRBV6-5	TRBD1	ASSYGTGGMETQY
TRBV12-3/TRBV12-4	NA	ASRDLTDPPLH
TRBV7-3	NA	ASSLTSGENTEAF